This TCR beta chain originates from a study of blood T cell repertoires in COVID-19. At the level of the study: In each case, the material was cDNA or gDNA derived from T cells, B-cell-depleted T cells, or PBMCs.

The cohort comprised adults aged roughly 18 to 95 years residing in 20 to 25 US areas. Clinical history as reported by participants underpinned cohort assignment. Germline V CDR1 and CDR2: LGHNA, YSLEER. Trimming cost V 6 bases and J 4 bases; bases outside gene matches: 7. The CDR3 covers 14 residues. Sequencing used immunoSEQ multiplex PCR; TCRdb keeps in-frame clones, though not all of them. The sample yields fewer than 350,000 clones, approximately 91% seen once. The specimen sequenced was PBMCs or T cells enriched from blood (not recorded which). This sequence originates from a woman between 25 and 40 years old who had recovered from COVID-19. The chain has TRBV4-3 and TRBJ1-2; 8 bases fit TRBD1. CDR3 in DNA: TGCGCCAGCAGTCTCGACAGGGGCGCCTATGGCTACACCTTC. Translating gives CASSLDRGAYGYTF.